Below are 31 T cell receptor beta chains sequenced from a single sample in a study of cytomegalovirus exposure and HLA in healthy donors. The PCR ran on 60 Vbeta and 13 Jbeta primers. Clones were sequenced by immunoSEQ multiplex PCR, and TCRdb holds only the in-frame ones, with some missing. The data contain approximately 120,000 clones, about three quarters of them singletons. The source material was PBMCs. These receptors were taken from a middle-aged woman in good health and CMV-seropositive.

The V call is TRBV30, the J call TRBJ2-3, with 8 bases that match TRBD1. This CDR3 is 15 amino acids long. The germline V gene encodes CDR1 GTSNPN and CDR2 SVGIG (reference sequence). With V trimmed by 1 base and J by 3 bases, 6 bases remained unmatched. The CDR3 reads CAWSARTGWTDTQYF. Here the CDR3 DNA reads TGTGCCTGGAGTGCTCGGACAGGGTGGACAGATACGCAGTATTTT.

The gene calls are TRBV7-2 and TRBJ2-7, with D tentatively TRBD1 (6 bases). The CDR3 has 15 amino acids. The germline V gene encodes CDR1 SGHTA and CDR2 FQGNSA. V shed 6 bases and J shed 3 bases, with 18 bases lying between them. The CDR3 here is CASRSIQGLGYEQYF. The CDR3 DNA sequence: TGTGCCAGCAGGTCGATACAGGGTCTGGGCTACGAGCAGTACTTC. Filled out from reference TRBV7-2 and TRBJ2-7, the complete variable domain reads GAGVSQSPSNKVTEKGKDVELRCDPISGHTALYWYRQSLGQGLEFLIYFQGNSAPDKSGLPSDRFSAERTGGSVSTLTIQRTQQEDSAVYLCASRSIQGLGYEQYFGPGTRLTVT.

This clone occurred a few times. Here the CDR3 DNA reads TGCAGCGTTAACCGGGACAGGGCCGTAAGAGAGCAGTTCTTC. It specifies CSVNRDRAVREQFF. The V gene is TRBV29-1, the J gene TRBJ2-1; 9 positions agree with TRBD1. Germline CDR1 and CDR2: SQVTM and ANQGSEA. The CDR3 length is 14 residues. V was clipped by 5 bases and J by 10 bases; unmatched bases: 12.

Concerning this clone itself: The sample holds other DNA sequences that translate to the same CDR3. V gene TRBV27 combines with J gene TRBJ2-7; D is unresolved. Germline V gene data show CDR1 as MNHEY and CDR2 as SMNVEV (reference sequence). The CDR3 spans 13 residues. The V end was cut by 6 bases, the J end by 4 bases, with 13 bases between. As DNA, the CDR3 is TGTGCCAGCAGGACCTCAGGCTCTTACGAGCAGTACTTC. Translated, it gives CASRTSGSYEQYF.

V usage is TRBV7-8 and J usage is TRBJ1-5, with D possibly TRBD1 on 5 matching bases. The CDR3 extends over 16 amino acids. The germline gives CDR1 SGHVS, CDR2 FQNEAQ. Trimming cost V 5 bases and J 1 base, with 15 bases left between them. The CDR3 sequence is CASSHSRVRSNQPQHF. CDR3 in DNA: TGTGCCAGCAGCCATTCCAGGGTGCGGAGCAATCAGCCCCAGCATTTT. Variable domain in full (rest from reference TRBV7-8 and TRBJ1-5): GAGVSQSPRYKVAKRGQDVALRCDPISGHVSLFWYQQALGQGPEFLTYFQNEAQLDKSGLPSDRFFAERPEGSVSTLKIQRTQQEDSAVYLCASSHSRVRSNQPQHFGDGTRLSIL.

The chain combines TRBV6-5 with TRBJ2-3; the D is unclear. Per germline, CDR1 MNHEY and CDR2 SVGAGI. The length of the CDR3 is 14 residues. With 7 bases removed from V and 4 bases from J, the gap between germline ends came to 15 bases. The DNA for the CDR3 is TGTGCCAGCAACGGGTTAGCCTTCGCAGATACGCAGTATTTT. Translating it yields CASNGLAFADTQYF.

The chain carries TRBV30 and TRBJ2-3, with a possible D match to TRBD2 (5 bases). Trimming shortened V by 4 bases and J by 5 bases, and 7 bases separated the two germline ends. The CDR3 length is 11 residues. Germline V CDR1 and CDR2: GTSNPN, SVGIG (reference sequence). The CDR3 sequence is CAWMAGDTQYF. CDR3 bases: TGTGCCTGGATGGCGGGAGATACGCAGTATTTT.

This clone appeared a few times. The chain couples TRBV4-2 to TRBJ2-1; TRBD2 agrees at 11 bases. Germline assignment: CDR1 LGHNA and CDR2 YNFKEQ. CDR3 size: 14 residues. After removal of 4 bases from V and 4 bases from J, the junction contained 0 bases not matched to a gene. CDR3 region: CASSPSGGYNEQFF. For the CDR3, the DNA is TGTGCCAGCAGCCCTAGCGGGGGGTACAATGAGCAGTTCTTC.

The chain combines TRBV5-1 with TRBJ1-4; D perhaps matches TRBD1 (5 bases). The CDR3 is 14 amino acids. Deletions cut 7 bases from V and 3 bases from J, with 13 bases between. Looked up from germline, CDR1 is SGHRS and CDR2 is YFSETQ. This CDR3 is CASCYGTSNEKLFF. CDR3 bases: TGCGCCAGCTGTTACGGGACTTCTAATGAAAAACTGTTTTTT. Using reference TRBV5-1 and TRBJ1-4 for the parts outside the CDR3, the full variable domain is KAGVTQTPRYLIKTRGQQVTLSCSPISGHRSVSWYQQTPGQGLQFLFEYFSETQRNKGNFPGRFSGRQFSNSRSEMNVSTLELGDSALYLCASCYGTSNEKLFFGSGTQLSVL.

The chain recombines TRBV19 with TRBJ2-1; the D gene is possibly TRBD1 (5 bases). This CDR3 has 16 amino acids. The germline CDR1 and CDR2 sequences are LNHDA and SQIVND (reference sequence). Deletions cut 5 bases from V and 5 bases from J, with 19 bases between. CDR3 region: CASSPKGNLVNNEQFF. In DNA form, the CDR3 reads TGTGCCAGTAGTCCGAAGGGGAACCTAGTAAACAATGAGCAGTTCTTC. Based on the CDR3 plus reference TRBV19 and TRBJ2-1, the full variable domain is DGGITQSPKYLFRKEGQNVTLSCEQNLNHDAMYWYRQDPGQGLRLIYYSQIVNDFQKGDIAEGYSVSREKKESFPLTVTSAQKNPTAFYLCASSPKGNLVNNEQFFGPGTRLTVL.

CDR3 DNA: TGTGCCAGCAGTGCGGGACTGGTGGGGGAGCAGTACTTC. This encodes CASSAGLVGEQYF. V is TRBV2 and J is TRBJ2-7, with D possibly TRBD2 on 6 matching bases. Deletions cut 4 bases from V and 7 bases from J, with 14 bases between. This CDR3 spans 13 amino acids. Germline assignment: CDR1 SNHLY and CDR2 FYNNEI. Full variable domain (outside the CDR3, taken from reference TRBV2 and TRBJ2-7): EPEVTQTPSHQVTQMGQEVILRCVPISNHLYFYWYRQILGQKVEFLVSFYNNEISEKSEIFDDQFSVERPDGSNFTLKIRSTKLEDSAMYFCASSAGLVGEQYFGPGTRLTVT.

In this sample, this clone turned up once. The rearrangement uses TRBV2 and TRBJ1-6; 7 bases align to TRBD1. Germline CDR1 and CDR2: SNHLY and FYNNEI. After removal of 3 bases from V and 16 bases from J, the junction contained 3 bases not matched to a gene. The CDR3 covers 11 residues. CDR3 in DNA: TGTGCCAGCAGTGATGCAGGGGGGCTCCACTTT. Translating it yields CASSDAGGLHF.

As to this clone: At one boundary the junction diverges from the germline segment, which might be a read error. The chain joins TRBV5-1 to TRBJ2-5, with 9 bases that match TRBD2. Germline-derived CDR1 and CDR2 are SGHRS and YFSETQ. The CDR3 is 15 residues long. Here the CDR3 DNA reads TGCGCCAGCAGCGCAACGCTAGCGGGGCAAGGGACCCAGTACTTC. Amino acid sequence: CASSATLAGQGTQYF.

The rearrangement uses TRBV5-1 and TRBJ2-2; a possible D gene is TRBD1 (5 bases). Germline CDR1 reads SGHRS; CDR2 reads YFSETQ. Trimming shortened V by 10 bases and J by 1 base, and 17 bases separated the two germline ends. The CDR3 is made up of 15 amino acids. The CDR3: CAGSIGALNTGELFF. The CDR3 bases are TGCGCCGGTTCTATTGGGGCTTTGAACACCGGGGAGCTGTTTTTT.

V gene TRBV2 combines with J gene TRBJ2-7; D perhaps matches TRBD2 (5 bases). The germline V gene has CDR1 SNHLY and CDR2 FYNNEI. The germline V and J ends were trimmed by 0 bases and 5 bases, with 23 bases remaining between them. This CDR3 comprises 18 residues. In nucleotides, the CDR3 is TGTGCCAGCAGTGAAGCGCTTGGGCGGGTAGGGCCGAGGAACGAGCAGTACTTC. It translates to CASSEALGRVGPRNEQYF. Complete variable domain (other parts from reference TRBV2 and TRBJ2-7): EPEVTQTPSHQVTQMGQEVILRCVPISNHLYFYWYRQILGQKVEFLVSFYNNEISEKSEIFDDQFSVERPDGSNFTLKIRSTKLEDSAMYFCASSEALGRVGPRNEQYFGPGTRLTVT.

In this sample, this clone turned up many times. The chain carries TRBV4-1 and TRBJ2-7; D is undetermined. CDR1 and CDR2 (germline): MGHRA, YSYEKL. V lost 5 bases to trimming and J lost 6 bases, with 11 bases between them. The CDR3 runs to 12 residues. The CDR3 here is CASSSPYSEQYF. The CDR3 DNA sequence: TGCGCCAGCAGCTCCCCTTATTCCGAGCAGTACTTC.

This chain links TRBV27 with TRBJ1-2; D remains ambiguous. The CDR3 sequence is 15 residues long. V was trimmed by 5 bases and J by 5 bases, leaving 18 bases between them. CDR1 MNHEY and CDR2 SMNVEV come from the germline V gene (reference sequence). As DNA, the CDR3 is TGTGCCAGCAGTGCCGCCCTAGGAATCCGTTATGGCTACACCTTC. As protein: CASSAALGIRYGYTF.

The V call is TRBV4-1, the J call TRBJ1-1; D unclear. The germline CDR1 and CDR2 sequences are MGHRA and YSYEKL. Trimming pared 1 base from V and 9 bases from J, leaving 12 bases between. The CDR3 loop spans 13 amino acids. The CDR3 sequence is CASSQGHGEQAFF. CDR3 DNA sequence: TGCGCCAGCAGCCAAGGACACGGTGAACAAGCTTTCTTT.

A single count supports this clone. This chain connects TRBV9 to TRBJ2-7; D is unclear. Per germline, CDR1 SGDLS and CDR2 YYNGEE. The CDR3 extends over 12 amino acids. V lost 3 bases and J 5 bases, leaving 9 bases between the germline ends. The CDR3 bases are TGTGCCAGCAGCGGGCGAGGAAACGAGCAGTACTTC. It encodes CASSGRGNEQYF.

CDR3 residues: CASSLSNSPLHF. The CDR3 region has the DNA TGTGCCAGCAGCTTGAGCAATTCACCCCTCCACTTT. The chain recombines TRBV7-9 with TRBJ1-6; D ambiguous. CDR1 SEHNR and CDR2 FQNEAQ come from the germline V gene (reference sequence). V was pared by 3 bases and J by 7 bases, with 4 bases between. The CDR3 is 12 residues long.

V gene TRBV6-5 combines with J gene TRBJ2-3, with D perhaps matching TRBD2 (5 bases). The CDR3 length is 13 residues. Trimming shortened V by 6 bases and J by 3 bases, and 10 bases separated the two germline ends. Germline CDR1 MNHEY, CDR2 SVGAGI. CDR3 sequence: CASRRGLTDTQYF. The CDR3 DNA reads as TGTGCCAGCAGGCGTGGACTGACAGATACGCAGTATTTT.

The chain has TRBV5-1 and TRBJ1-6; D might be TRBD1 (5 bases). CDR1 and CDR2 from the germline V gene are SGHRS and YFSETQ. Trimming took 5 bases from V and 5 from J, leaving 17 bases between them. This CDR3 spans 16 amino acids. This CDR3 is CASSPGGGADNSPLHF. In DNA, the CDR3 is TGCGCCAGCAGTCCGGGGGGTGGGGCTGATAATTCACCCCTCCACTTT.

This clone was seen more than once but under ten times. The chain is built from TRBV2 and TRBJ2-4; D remains unclear. CDR1 is SNHLY and CDR2 is FYNNEI in the germline V gene. Trimming pared 2 bases from V and 0 bases from J, leaving 8 bases between. CDR3 length equals 15 residues. CDR3 in amino acids: CASSEYRIAKNIQYF. The CDR3 coding sequence is TGTGCCAGCAGTGAATACAGAATAGCCAAAAACATTCAGTACTTC.

V and J are TRBV29-1 and TRBJ1-1; TRBD1 might be the D (5 bases). Trimming cost V 3 bases and J 1 base, with 18 bases left between them. Germline assignment: CDR1 SQVTM and CDR2 ANQGSEA. The CDR3 is 16 amino acids. DNA of the CDR3: TGCAGCGTTGAGGTATGGAGGGGTAGGGGGAACACTGAAGCTTTCTTT. This translates into CSVEVWRGRGNTEAFF. Full variable domain (remainder filled in from reference TRBV29-1 and TRBJ1-1): SAVISQKPSRDICQRGTSLTIQCQVDSQVTMMFWYRQQPGQSLTLIATANQGSEATYESGFVIDKFPISRPNLTFSTLTVSNMSPEDSSIYLCSVEVWRGRGNTEAFFGQGTRLTVV.

The V call is TRBV14, the J call TRBJ2-1; TRBD1 might be the D (5 bases). This CDR3 spans 15 amino acids. Germline-derived CDR1 and CDR2 are SGHDN and FVKESK. The V and J ends lost 1 base and 9 bases respectively, with 16 bases between them. The CDR3 DNA sequence: TGTGCCAGCAGCCAAGTGTCAGGGATAGTGGGTGAGCAGTTCTTC. Amino acid sequence: CASSQVSGIVGEQFF.

V and J are TRBV2 and TRBJ2-3, with 9 bases lining up with TRBD1. The CDR3 runs to 17 residues. CDR1 and CDR2 from the germline V gene are SNHLY and FYNNEI. V lost 8 bases, J lost 8 bases, and 20 bases stayed unmatched. The CDR3 bases are TGTGCCAGCCTCCGGGACAGGGTTACTCCTGGCGTTGTTACGCAGTATTTT. Protein product: CASLRDRVTPGVVTQYF. Full variable domain (outside the CDR3, taken from reference TRBV2 and TRBJ2-3): EPEVTQTPSHQVTQMGQEVILRCVPISNHLYFYWYRQILGQKVEFLVSFYNNEISEKSEIFDDQFSVERPDGSNFTLKIRSTKLEDSAMYFCASLRDRVTPGVVTQYFGPGTRLTVL.

There are a few counts of this clone. Given a far larger clone just one base away, this is likely a sequencing read error. The chain recombines TRBV10-2 with TRBJ1-2; TRBD1 agrees at 9 bases. CDR3 length equals 14 residues. Germline-derived CDR1 and CDR2 are WSHSY and SAAADI. Here the CDR3 reads CASSPGTGTYVYTF. In DNA, the CDR3 is TGCGCCAGCAGTCCCGGGACAGGGACCTATGTCTACACCTTC.

This sequence joins TRBV10-3 and TRBJ2-1, with 7 bases identical to TRBD1. The V segment lost 6 bases and the J segment 7 bases; nucleotides outside the gene matches: 6. Germline V lookup: CDR1 ENHRY, CDR2 SYGVKD. The length of the CDR3 is 13 residues. CDR3 DNA sequence: TGTGCCATCAGGGCTACAGGGGTGAATGAGCAGTTCTTC. Its translation is CAIRATGVNEQFF.

The chain joins TRBV6-5 to TRBJ1-6, with no clear D. CDR1 and CDR2 from the germline V gene are MNHEY and SVGAGI. The CDR3 length is 14 residues. Trimming removed 6 bases at V and 10 bases at J, with 16 bases between. The CDR3 nucleotides are TGTGCCAGCAGACTCAGACGGGAATTATCACCCCTCCACTTT. Translating it yields CASRLRRELSPLHF.

J is TRBJ1-1 and V is TRBV29-1, with a weak D call TRBD1 (6 bases). Germline CDR1 reads SQVTM; CDR2 reads ANQGSEA. This CDR3 has 17 residues. Trimming left V 0 bases short and J 1 base short, with 18 bases between. CDR3 residues: CSVEDLKGHRKNTEAFF. CDR3 nucleotide sequence: TGCAGCGTTGAAGATCTTAAGGGACACAGGAAGAACACTGAAGCTTTCTTT.

The rearrangement links TRBV11-2 to TRBJ1-1, with D possibly being TRBD1 (6 bases). The germline V gene encodes CDR1 SGHAT and CDR2 FQNNGV. Trimming removed 0 bases at V and 1 base at J, with 9 bases between. The CDR3 is 15 amino acids. For the CDR3, the DNA is TGTGCCAGCAGCTTAGATAACAGGGCGAACACTGAAGCTTTCTTT. Residues: CASSLDNRANTEAFF.